This T cell receptor beta chain was sequenced for a study of blood T cell repertoires in COVID-19. Sequencing used immunoSEQ multiplex PCR; TCRdb keeps in-frame clones, though not all of them. The sample yields more than 250,000 clones, 80% to 90% seen once. V gave up 5 bases and J gave up 0 bases, with 12 bases separating them. The germline V gene encodes CDR1 SQVTM and CDR2 ANQGSEA. The CDR3 length is 14 residues. This TCR was recovered from a woman aged 45-60 years with acute or convalescent COVID-19. This chain uses TRBV29-1 with TRBJ2-3; the D gene is possibly TRBD2 (6 bases). What was sequenced was peripheral blood. The CDR3 sequence is CSVFGGTSTDTQYF. CDR3 DNA sequence: TGCAGCGTTTTCGGCGGGACTAGCACAGATACGCAGTATTTT.